This TCR beta chain comes out of a study of blood T cell repertoires in COVID-19. Across the whole study: Whether acute or convalescent, the COVID-19 samples came from the United States, Italy and Spain. In each case, the material was cDNA or gDNA derived from T cells, B-cell-depleted T cells, or PBMCs.

Germline CDR1 and CDR2: SGHNT and YENEEA. The CDR3 has 17 residues. V shed 5 bases, J shed 0 bases, and the junction held 4 bases outside the gene matches. Assay: immunoSEQ multiplex PCR; the TCRdb copy retains only in-frame clones and omits some. The table records around 66,000 clones, about 87% of them present only once. The chain uses TRBV11-3 and TRBJ2-2; 12 bases match TRBD1. The sequencing input was peripheral blood. This sequence was found in a man aged 55 to 70 with acute or convalescent COVID-19. CDR3: CASSPGTGGANTGELFF. The CDR3 coding sequence is TGTGCCAGCAGCCCCGGGACAGGGGGCGCGAACACCGGGGAGCTGTTTTTT.